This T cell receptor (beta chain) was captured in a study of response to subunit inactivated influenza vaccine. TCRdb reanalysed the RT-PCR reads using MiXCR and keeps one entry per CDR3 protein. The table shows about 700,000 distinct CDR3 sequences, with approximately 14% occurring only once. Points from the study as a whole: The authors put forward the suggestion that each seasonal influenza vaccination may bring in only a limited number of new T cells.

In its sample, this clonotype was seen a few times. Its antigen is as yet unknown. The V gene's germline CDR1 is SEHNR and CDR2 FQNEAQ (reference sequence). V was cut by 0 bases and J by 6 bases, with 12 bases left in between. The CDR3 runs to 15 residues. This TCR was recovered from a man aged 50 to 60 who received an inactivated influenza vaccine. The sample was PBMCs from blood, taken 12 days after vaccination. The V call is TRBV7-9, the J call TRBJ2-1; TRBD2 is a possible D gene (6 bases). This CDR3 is CASSLASGTSNEQFF. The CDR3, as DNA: TGTGCCAGCAGCTTAGCTAGCGGTACTTCCAATGAGCAGTTCTTC.